This is a list of T cell receptor beta chains from one sample in a study of PD-1 blockade in classical Hodgkin lymphoma. The protocol was immunoSEQ multiplex PCR, while the TCRdb copy is restricted to in-frame clones and leaves out a portion. In the table there are roughly 21,000 clones, around nine tenths of which are singletons. Sequenced: CD8+ T cells from blood. The receptors shown here come from a human donor with classical Hodgkin lymphoma. Each CDR3 is given with its conserved first and last residue. D genes are given only for firm matches. Rows may omit the clone size; those that give it use once, few, many or a size class.

j_gene: TRBJ1-4
d_gene: .
abundance: .
v_gene: TRBV7-6
CDR3aa: CASSLRGSNEKLFF
CDR3nt: TGTGCCAGCAGCTTAAGGGGGTCTAATGAAAAACTGTTTTTT

j_gene: TRBJ2-7
d_gene: .
abundance: .
v_gene: TRBV5-1
CDR3aa: CASASGTVYHEQYF
CDR3nt: TGCGCCAGCGCTTCCGGGACTGTCTACCACGAGCAGTACTTC

j_gene: TRBJ2-1
d_gene: TRBD2
abundance: .
v_gene: TRBV2
CDR3aa: CASSDISSGRPEQFF
CDR3nt: TGTGCCAGCAGTGATATATCTAGCGGGAGACCTGAGCAGTTCTTC

j_gene: TRBJ2-7
d_gene: .
abundance: .
v_gene: TRBV7-7
CDR3aa: CASSLGDNYEQYF
CDR3nt: TGTGCCAGCAGCTTGGGGGACAACTACGAGCAGTACTTC

j_gene: TRBJ2-3
d_gene: .
abundance: .
v_gene: TRBV5-5
CDR3aa: CASSLAGILRSTDTQYF
CDR3nt: TGTGCCAGCAGCTTGGCGGGGATACTTAGAAGCACAGATACGCAGTATTTT

j_gene: TRBJ1-2
d_gene: .
abundance: few
v_gene: TRBV5-6
CDR3aa: CASRITRESYTF
CDR3nt: TGTGCCAGCAGAATCACCCGTGAGAGCTACACCTTC

j_gene: TRBJ2-3
d_gene: TRBD2
abundance: .
v_gene: TRBV19
CDR3aa: CASSTFPSGDSTDTQYF
CDR3nt: TGTGCCAGTAGTACTTTTCCTAGCGGGGATAGCACAGATACGCAGTATTTT

j_gene: TRBJ1-6
d_gene: .
abundance: .
v_gene: TRBV23-1
CDR3aa: CASRQGRIITYNSPLHF
CDR3nt: TGCGCCAGCAGACAGGGACGGATTATCACCTATAATTCACCCCTCCACTTT

j_gene: TRBJ2-5
d_gene: TRBD2
abundance: .
v_gene: TRBV15
CDR3aa: CATSRETGGPETQYF
CDR3nt: TGTGCCACCAGCAGAGAGACGGGAGGGCCGGAGACCCAGTACTTC

j_gene: TRBJ1-3
d_gene: .
abundance: once
v_gene: TRBV7-6
CDR3aa: CASSLGSPGSGNTIYF
CDR3nt: TGTGCCAGCAGCTTAGGGTCTCCAGGCTCTGGAAACACCATATATTTT

j_gene: TRBJ2-3
d_gene: TRBD2
abundance: .
v_gene: TRBV7-2
CDR3aa: CASSLDGGRVVDTQYF
CDR3nt: TGTGCCAGCAGCTTAGATGGCGGGAGGGTAGTGGATACGCAGTATTTT

j_gene: TRBJ2-2
d_gene: TRBD1
abundance: .
v_gene: TRBV6-5
CDR3aa: CASSYSTGVDTGELFF
CDR3nt: TGTGCCAGCAGTTACTCGACAGGGGTGGACACCGGGGAGCTGTTTTTT

j_gene: TRBJ2-2
d_gene: .
abundance: .
v_gene: TRBV7-9
CDR3aa: CASSLIANTGELFF
CDR3nt: TGTGCCAGCAGCTTAATAGCGAACACCGGGGAGCTGTTTTTT

j_gene: TRBJ1-1
d_gene: TRBD1
abundance: .
v_gene: TRBV5-1
CDR3aa: CASSLTPQTGGDTEAFF
CDR3nt: TGCGCCAGCAGCTTGACCCCTCAGACAGGGGGGGACACTGAAGCTTTCTTT

j_gene: TRBJ1-1
d_gene: .
abundance: .
v_gene: TRBV4-1
CDR3aa: CASSQVVSTEAFF
CDR3nt: TGCGCCAGCAGCCAAGTCGTCAGCACTGAAGCTTTCTTT

j_gene: TRBJ2-2
d_gene: .
abundance: .
v_gene: TRBV4-3
CDR3aa: CASSQDIGSITGELFF
CDR3nt: TGCGCCAGCAGCCAAGACATCGGGAGTATTACCGGGGAGCTGTTTTTT

j_gene: TRBJ2-5
d_gene: TRBD2
abundance: .
v_gene: TRBV10-2
CDR3aa: CASSELGGGRQTQYF
CDR3nt: TGCGCCAGCAGTGAGCTCGGGGGGGGACGACAGACCCAGTACTTC